The 17 T cell receptor beta chains listed next were all sequenced from one sample in a study of regulatory and conventional T cells in RAG deficiency. Assay used: immunoSEQ multiplex PCR; TCRdb lists only in-frame clones, some missing. Here the sample spans about 30,000 clones, 75% to 90% being singletons. These same records also appear under a second study, on regulatory T cells. Per that study: The PCR used 52 TRBV and 13 TRBJ primers.

Sequencing used CD8+ T cells sorted from blood. Receptors were obtained from a human donor in good health.

The chain combines TRBV10-1 with TRBJ2-5; D tentatively fits TRBD1 or TRBD2 (5 bases each). This CDR3 comprises 14 residues. The germline V gene has CDR1 WNHNN and CDR2 SYGVQD (reference sequence). Between the trimmed V and J ends, which lost 0 bases and 2 bases, there was a span of 7 bases. CDR3 in DNA: TGCGCCAGCAGTGAGTCAGGGGAGCAAGAGACCCAGTACTTC. Amino acids: CASSESGEQETQYF.

The count of this clone is one. This chain connects TRBV11-2 to TRBJ1-2, with TRBD1 identical over 7 bases. Germline CDR1 reads SGHAT; CDR2 reads FQNNGV. This CDR3 spans 15 amino acids. J was trimmed by 4 bases and V by 5 bases; bases with no gene match: 10. The CDR3: CASSPHSTGLYGYTF. CDR3 bases: TGTGCCAGCAGCCCGCATTCGACAGGGCTCTATGGCTACACCTTC.

The chain has TRBV28 and TRBJ2-7, with D tentatively TRBD1 (6 bases). The germline gives CDR1 MDHEN, CDR2 SYDVKM. Deletions cut 6 bases from V and 5 bases from J, with 11 bases between. CDR3 length: 12 residues. The CDR3 loop is CASSPGVDEQYF. The CDR3 region has the DNA TGTGCCAGCAGCCCAGGGGTGGACGAGCAGTACTTC.

The CDR3 reads CATVDRAQAGGYTF. The CDR3 region has the DNA TGTGCCACCGTTGACAGGGCACAGGCGGGTGGCTACACCTTC. The rearrangement uses TRBV10-3 and TRBJ1-2; 7 nucleotides line up with TRBD1. Germline lookup yields CDR1 ENHRY and CDR2 SYGVKD. J was trimmed by 7 bases and V by 10 bases; bases with no gene match: 15. The CDR3 extends over 14 amino acids.

The rearrangement joins TRBV7-8 to TRBJ1-4; D gene uncertain. Germline V CDR1 and CDR2: SGHVS, FQNEAQ. V was trimmed by 2 bases and J by 4 bases, leaving 14 bases between them. The CDR3 totals 16 residues. The CDR3 region is CASSLLGLGLNEKLFF. The CDR3 coding sequence is TGTGCCAGCAGCTTACTTGGTTTAGGTCTTAATGAAAAACTGTTTTTT.

The chain is built from TRBV10-1 and TRBJ2-3; D may be TRBD2 (6 bases). The CDR3 length is 13 residues. Trimming took 4 bases from V and 6 from J, leaving 11 bases between them. Germline V lookup: CDR1 WNHNN, CDR2 SYGVQD (reference sequence). Written as DNA, the CDR3 is TGCGCCAGCAGTGCGGGACTTGGCGATACGCAGTATTTT. Encoded protein: CASSAGLGDTQYF.

The rearrangement links TRBV6-4 to TRBJ2-1; D is undetermined. The CDR3 is 13 amino acids. Germline CDR1 reads MRHNA; CDR2 reads SNTAGT. V lost 10 bases and J 5 bases, leaving 15 bases between the germline ends. The CDR3 is CATPPGSNNEQFF. The DNA of the CDR3 is TGTGCCACCCCACCGGGCAGCAACAATGAGCAGTTCTTC.

The V gene is TRBV11-2, the J gene TRBJ1-1, with unresolved D. CDR3 length equals 13 residues. V lost 7 bases, J lost 1 base, and 10 bases lay in between. Looked up from germline, CDR1 is SGHAT and CDR2 is FQNNGV. In DNA form, the CDR3 reads TGTGCCAGCATCTTGGGAAAGAACACTGAAGCTTTCTTT. Translating gives CASILGKNTEAFF.

The rearrangement links TRBV13 to TRBJ1-5, with 8 bases matching TRBD1. CDR3 length: 17 amino acids. Per germline, CDR1 PRHDT and CDR2 FYEKMQ (reference sequence). Trimming took 2 bases from V and 0 from J; bases not matched to a gene: 6. The CDR3 region is CASSLRQGLYSNQPQHF. Here the CDR3 DNA reads TGTGCCAGCAGCTTACGACAGGGGCTCTATAGCAATCAGCCCCAGCATTTT. The full variable domain, in which reference TRBV13 and TRBJ1-5 provide the parts outside the CDR3, is AAGVIQSPRHLIKEKRETATLKCYPIPRHDTVYWYQQGPGQDPQFLISFYEKMQSDKGSIPDRFSAQQFSDYHSELNMSSLELGDSALYFCASSLRQGLYSNQPQHFGDGTRLSIL.

The rearrangement links TRBV7-9 to TRBJ1-2; D remains ambiguous. The V end lost 6 bases, the J end lost 1 base, and 9 bases lay between the germline ends. This CDR3 region has 13 residues. Germline V gene data show CDR1 as SEHNR and CDR2 as FQNEAQ (reference sequence). The CDR3 nucleotides read TGTGCCAGCAGAACCGACATTAACTATGGCTACACCTTC. It encodes CASRTDINYGYTF. The variable domain in full, with the rest retrieved from reference TRBV7-9 and TRBJ1-2, is DTGVSQNPRHKITKRGQNVTFRCDPISEHNRLYWYRQTLGQGPEFLTYFQNEAQLEKSRLLSDRFSAERPKGSFSTLEIQRTEQGDSAMYLCASRTDINYGYTFGSGTRLTVV.

This sequence joins TRBV4-1 and TRBJ2-7, with TRBD1 matching 7 bases. In germline, CDR1 is MGHRA, CDR2 YSYEKL. J lost 2 bases, V lost 0 bases, and 4 bases had no gene match. The CDR3 is 15 residues long. In DNA, the CDR3 is TGCGCCAGCAGCCAAGACACGGACAGGCCCTACGAGCAGTACTTC. The encoded protein is CASSQDTDRPYEQYF.

The chain employs TRBV29-1 and TRBJ1-1; no reliable D call. Trimming removed 3 bases from V and 4 bases from J, with 6 bases in between. Looked up from germline, CDR1 is SQVTM and CDR2 is ANQGSEA. The CDR3 loop spans 11 amino acids. Here the CDR3 reads CSVDRGTEAFF. The CDR3 DNA reads TGCAGCGTTGACCGCGGCACTGAAGCTTTCTTT.

The chain recombines TRBV5-6 with TRBJ2-2; no clear D gene. The V gene's germline CDR1 is SGHDT and CDR2 YYEEEE. The CDR3 loop spans 14 amino acids. The V gene lost 2 bases and the J gene lost 6 bases, with 11 bases spanning the gap. The DNA of the CDR3 is TGTGCCAGCAGCTTCGGTGAAGGGCCCGGGGAGCTGTTTTTT. It translates to CASSFGEGPGELFF.

This chain connects TRBV6-1 to TRBJ1-6, with TRBD1 matching 8 bases. This CDR3 region has 15 residues. Losses at the gene ends were 3 bases for V and 9 bases for J; bases not matched to a gene: 7. CDR1 is MNHNS, CDR2 SASEGT, per germline. CDR3 DNA sequence: TGTGCCAGCAGTGATAGGACAGGGATGGGTTCACCCCTCCACTTT. It specifies CASSDRTGMGSPLHF.

The rearrangement links TRBV5-1 to TRBJ2-1, with 11 bases that match TRBD2. Unmatched junction bases numbered 1, after V lost 1 base and J lost 4 bases. Germline-derived CDR1 and CDR2 are SGHRS and YFSETQ. The CDR3 runs to 15 residues. The CDR3 bases are TGCGCCAGCAGCTTGACTAGCGGGGGTTACAATGAGCAGTTCTTC. Translated, it gives CASSLTSGGYNEQFF.

V and J are TRBV6-5 and TRBJ2-7, with 9 nucleotides matching TRBD1. Germline trimming cut 5 bases from V and 3 bases from J; bases unmatched to any gene: 5. Germline CDR1 and CDR2: MNHEY and SVGAGI. This CDR3 has 14 amino acids. The DNA for the CDR3 is TGTGCCAGCAGTCAACCGGGACAGGGCTACGAGCAGTACTTC. Residues: CASSQPGQGYEQYF.

This clone was detected once. The rearrangement joins TRBV6-1 to TRBJ1-5; the D is unclear. V lost 2 bases and J 0 bases, leaving 5 bases between the germline ends. Germline-derived CDR1 and CDR2 are MNHNS and SASEGT. The CDR3 has 14 amino acids. Written as DNA, the CDR3 is TGTGCCAGCAGTGAATCTTATAGCAATCAGCCCCAGCATTTT. Its protein product is CASSESYSNQPQHF.